Below are 9 T cell receptor beta chains sequenced from a single sample in a study of blood T cell repertoires in COVID-19. Libraries were prepared by immunoSEQ multiplex PCR; TCRdb keeps only in-frame clonotypes and omits some of them. The sample lists 140,000 or so clones, about 77% occurring once. Source material: peripheral blood. These receptors were taken from a man aged 55 to 69 with acute or convalescent COVID-19.

The chain is built from TRBV3-1 (or the pseudogene TRBV3-2) and TRBJ2-5, with D perhaps matching TRBD1 (5 bases). V lost 5 bases and J lost 1, with 11 bases in between. The CDR3 is 14 amino acids. The germline V gene encodes CDR1 LGHDT and CDR2 YNNKEL (reference sequence). In DNA, the CDR3 is TGTGCCAGCAGCTCCCGGACACGCCAAGAGACCCAGTACTTC. Translated, it gives CASSSRTRQETQYF.

The chain combines TRBV27 with TRBJ1-1; D is perhaps TRBD1 (5 bases). The length of the CDR3 is 13 residues. Trimming took off 7 bases at V and 11 bases at J, with 20 bases between the two ends. CDR1 MNHEY and CDR2 SMNVEV come from the germline V gene (reference sequence). The CDR3 DNA reads TGTGCCAGCACCCCCGCCCGGGGGGTTGGGGCTTTCTTT. It encodes CASTPARGVGAFF.

V usage is TRBV28 and J usage is TRBJ1-1; D is perhaps TRBD1 (5 bases). CDR1 MDHEN and CDR2 SYDVKM come from the germline V gene. The germline V and J ends were trimmed by 10 bases and 7 bases, with 16 bases remaining between them. The CDR3 loop spans 12 amino acids. Here the CDR3 reads CATRVGLGEAFF. The DNA of the CDR3 is TGTGCCACCCGAGTGGGGCTGGGTGAAGCTTTCTTT.

The chain is built from TRBV6-5 and TRBJ2-7; 8 bases fit TRBD2. Germline V lookup: CDR1 MNHEY, CDR2 SVGAGI. V lost 2 bases and J lost 4; bases outside the gene matches: 4. This CDR3 contains 14 residues. The CDR3 sequence: CASSYGLASYEQYF. In DNA form, the CDR3 reads TGTGCCAGCAGTTACGGACTAGCCTCTTACGAGCAGTACTTC.

This clone came up a few times. This rearrangement joins TRBV6-1 to TRBJ2-4, with 7 bases fitting TRBD1. Germline CDR1 and CDR2: MNHNS and SASEGT. The CDR3 extends over 18 amino acids. V was clipped by 3 bases and J by 1 base; unmatched bases: 12. The CDR3, as DNA: TGTGCCAGCAGTGAGGGACAGACGGTCTACTCCGCCAAAAACATTCAGTACTTC. Translating it yields CASSEGQTVYSAKNIQYF.

The chain uses TRBV5-4 and TRBJ2-3, with 12 bases matching TRBD2. After removal of 4 bases from V and 6 bases from J, the junction contained 6 bases not matched to a gene. The CDR3 is made up of 15 amino acids. The germline CDR1 and CDR2 sequences are SGHNT and YYREEE (reference sequence). The CDR3 region is CASSRPSGRGDTQYF. In DNA form, the CDR3 reads TGTGCCAGCAGCCGCCCTAGCGGGAGGGGGGATACGCAGTATTTT.

This sequence joins TRBV7-9 and TRBJ2-7, with 7 bases identical to TRBD2. CDR1 is SEHNR and CDR2 is FQNEAQ in the germline V gene (reference sequence). The CDR3 has 15 residues. V lost 6 bases, J lost 0 bases, and 8 bases stayed unmatched. CDR3 coding DNA: TGTGCCAGCAGATCCCTGCGGGAGACCTCCTACGAGCAGTACTTC. Its translation: CASRSLRETSYEQYF.

The chain recombines TRBV19 with TRBJ2-2, with D possibly matching TRBD1 (6 bases). The CDR3 has 14 residues. V was clipped by 3 bases and J by 6 bases, with 11 bases between them. The germline CDR1 and CDR2 sequences are LNHDA and SQIVND (reference sequence). This CDR3 is CASSILTGSGELFF. The CDR3 nucleotides are TGTGCCAGTAGTATCCTAACAGGGTCCGGGGAGCTGTTTTTT.

This clone has a single count. This chain connects TRBV13 to TRBJ2-7; 7 bases line up with TRBD1. Trimming took 4 bases from V and 2 from J; bases not matched to a gene: 5. CDR1 is PRHDT and CDR2 is FYEKMQ in the germline V gene (reference sequence). The CDR3 has 14 residues. The CDR3 loop reads CASSSGTVTYEQYF. CDR3 DNA: TGTGCCAGCAGCTCTGGGACAGTCACCTACGAGCAGTACTTC.